This T cell receptor beta chain was captured by sequencing in a study of blood T cell repertoires in COVID-19. V was pared by 0 bases and J by 0 bases, with 8 bases between. The CDR3 contains 16 residues. From germline, CDR1 is LGHNA and CDR2 YNFKEQ. TCRdb's table, derived via immunoSEQ multiplex PCR, lists solely in-frame clones and lacks some. The sample shows about 250,000 clones, 70% to 85% of them seen only once. Only a few counts were recorded for this clone. This TCR derives from a man older than 75 with acute or convalescent COVID-19. The genes are TRBV4-2 and TRBJ1-4, with D maybe TRBD1 (6 bases). The sample comprised peripheral blood. The CDR3 DNA follows: TGTGCCAGCAGCCAAGATAACAGGGCAACTAATGAAAAACTGTTTTTT. Its translation: CASSQDNRATNEKLFF.